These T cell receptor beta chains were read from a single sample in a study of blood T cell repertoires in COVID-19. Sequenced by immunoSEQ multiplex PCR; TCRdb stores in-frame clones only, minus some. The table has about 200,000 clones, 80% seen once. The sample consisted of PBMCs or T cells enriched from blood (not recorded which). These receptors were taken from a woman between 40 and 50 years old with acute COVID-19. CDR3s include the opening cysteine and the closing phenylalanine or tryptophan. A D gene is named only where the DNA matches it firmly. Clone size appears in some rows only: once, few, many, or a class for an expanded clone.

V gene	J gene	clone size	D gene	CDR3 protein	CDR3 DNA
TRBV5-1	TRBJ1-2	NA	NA	CASSFSGVPGYTF	TGCGCCAGCAGCTTTTCGGGGGTTCCTGGCTACACCTTC
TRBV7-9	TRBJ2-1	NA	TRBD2	CASSLASGTTFEQFF	TGTGCCAGCAGCTTGGCATCCGGGACTACGTTTGAGCAGTTCTTC
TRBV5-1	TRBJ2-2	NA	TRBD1	CASSSRQGTNTGELFF	TGCGCCAGCAGCTCAAGACAGGGAACGAACACCGGGGAGCTGTTTTTT
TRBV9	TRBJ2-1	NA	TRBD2	CASSPPYPSGNEQFF	TGTGCCAGCAGCCCCCCTTATCCTAGCGGCAATGAGCAGTTCTTC
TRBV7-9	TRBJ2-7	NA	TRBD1	CASSAHRGLREQYF	TGTGCCAGCAGCGCCCACAGGGGGCTCCGCGAGCAGTACTTC
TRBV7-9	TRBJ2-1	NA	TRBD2	CASSPRGTSGVYNEQFF	TGTGCCAGCAGCCCTAGGGGTACTAGCGGAGTTTACAATGAGCAGTTCTTC
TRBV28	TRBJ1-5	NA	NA	CASTLTSGGNQPQHF	TGTGCCAGCACCCTCACTTCGGGGGGCAATCAGCCCCAGCATTTT
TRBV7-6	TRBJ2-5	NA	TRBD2	CASSPTSGPQETQYF	TGTGCCAGCAGCCCGACTAGCGGGCCACAAGAGACCCAGTACTTC
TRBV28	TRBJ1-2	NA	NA	CASSLRFYGYTF	TGTGCCAGCAGTTTGAGGTTCTATGGCTACACCTTC
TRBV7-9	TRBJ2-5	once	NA	CASSLAKLGGETQYF	TGTGCCAGCAGCTTAGCGAAACTTGGCGGGGAGACCCAGTACTTC
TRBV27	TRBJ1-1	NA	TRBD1	CASTTRGRWEAFF	TGTGCCAGCACGACCAGGGGGCGCTGGGAAGCTTTCTTT
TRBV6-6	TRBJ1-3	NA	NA	CASKAGSPGNTIYF	TGTGCCAGCAAGGCCGGGTCGCCTGGAAACACCATATATTTT
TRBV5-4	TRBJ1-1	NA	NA	CASSLGSAGLNTEAFF	TGTGCCAGCAGCTTAGGATCGGCAGGGCTGAACACTGAAGCTTTCTTT
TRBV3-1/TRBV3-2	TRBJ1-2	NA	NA	CASSQAQGRTNYGYTF	TGTGCCAGCAGCCAAGCCCAGGGAAGGACTAACTATGGCTACACCTTC
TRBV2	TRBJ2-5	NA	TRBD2	CASSRWASGGTGETQYF	TGTGCCAGCAGCCGATGGGCTAGCGGGGGGACCGGGGAGACCCAGTACTTC
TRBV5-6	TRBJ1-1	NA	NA	CASSSVTGTEAFF	TGTGCCAGCAGCTCGGTGACTGGAACTGAAGCTTTCTTT
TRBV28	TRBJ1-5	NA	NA	CASSLRVGGNQPQHF	TGTGCCAGCAGTTTAAGAGTAGGGGGCAATCAGCCCCAGCATTTT
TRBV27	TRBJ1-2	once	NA	CASSFTGTDGYTF	TGTGCCAGCAGTTTCACAGGGACGGATGGCTACACCTTC
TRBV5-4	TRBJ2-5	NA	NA	CASSLDEAAETQYF	TGTGCCAGCAGCTTGGACGAAGCGGCGGAGACCCAGTACTTC
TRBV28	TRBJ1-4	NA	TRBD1	CASRSGGTGLEKLFF	TGTGCCAGCAGGTCGGGGGGGACAGGGCTTGAAAAACTGTTTTTT
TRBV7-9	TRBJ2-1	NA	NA	CASSLGLGDLDEQFF	TGTGCCAGCAGCTTGGGACTGGGGGATTTGGATGAGCAGTTCTTC
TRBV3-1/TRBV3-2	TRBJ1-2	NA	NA	CASSPTKGGGNGYTF	TGTGCCAGCAGCCCCACCAAGGGAGGAGGAAATGGCTACACCTTC
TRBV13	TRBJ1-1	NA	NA	CASSLGGNREAFF	TGTGCCAGCAGCTTAGGCGGAAACAGAGAAGCTTTCTTT
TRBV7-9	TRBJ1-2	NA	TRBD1	CASSFSGQRIYGYTF	TGTGCCAGCAGCTTCTCGGGACAGCGTATCTATGGCTACACCTTC
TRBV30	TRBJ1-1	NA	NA	CAWSFLGRGTEAFF	TGTGCCTGGTCCTTCTTGGGCCGAGGGACTGAAGCTTTCTTT
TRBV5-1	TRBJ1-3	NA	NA	CASSRQQGAGNTIYF	TGCGCCAGCTCAAGACAACAGGGTGCAGGAAACACCATATATTTT
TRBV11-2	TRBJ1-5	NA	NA	CASSLGRDQPQHF	TGTGCCAGCAGCTTGGGCAGGGATCAGCCCCAGCATTTT
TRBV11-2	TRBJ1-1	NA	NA	CASSHREADFEAFF	TGTGCCAGCAGCCACCGGGAGGCCGACTTTGAAGCTTTCTTT
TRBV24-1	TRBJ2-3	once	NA	CATSPPGVTGSTDTQYF	TGTGCCACCAGTCCGCCGGGTGTAACGGGTAGCACAGATACGCAGTATTTT
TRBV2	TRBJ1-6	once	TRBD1	CASSEGQGAYNSPLHF	TGTGCCAGCAGTGAAGGACAGGGCGCCTATAATTCACCCCTCCACTTT
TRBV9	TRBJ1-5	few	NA	CASSVRGEGNQPQHF	TGTGCCAGCAGCGTACGGGGGGAGGGCAATCAGCCCCAGCATTTT
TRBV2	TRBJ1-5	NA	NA	CASKGDGQPQHF	TGTGCCAGCAAGGGGGACGGACAGCCCCAGCATTTT
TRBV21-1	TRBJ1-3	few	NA	CARNRGPTGNTIYF	TGTGCCAGAAACAGGGGGCCAACTGGAAACACCATATATTTT
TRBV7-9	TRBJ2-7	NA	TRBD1	CASSLGGGGYEQYF	TGTGCCAGCAGCTTAGGAGGGGGCGGCTACGAGCAGTACTTC
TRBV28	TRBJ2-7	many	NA	CATQGDEQYF	TGTGCCACCCAGGGTGACGAGCAGTACTTC
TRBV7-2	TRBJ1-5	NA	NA	CASSLGSLNQPQHF	TGTGCCAGCAGCTTAGGATCACTCAATCAGCCCCAGCATTTT
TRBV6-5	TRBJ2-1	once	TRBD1	CATRGHEQFF	TGTGCCACCAGGGGGCATGAGCAGTTCTTC
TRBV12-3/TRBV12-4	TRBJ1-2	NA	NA	CASSLGFRDGYTF	TGTGCCAGCAGTTTGGGGTTCAGGGATGGCTACACCTTC
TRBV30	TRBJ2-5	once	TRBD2	CAWNIAGGETQYF	TGTGCCTGGAACATCGCGGGGGGAGAGACCCAGTACTTC
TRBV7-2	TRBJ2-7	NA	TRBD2	CASRPILAGSYEQYF	TGTGCCAGCAGACCCATTCTAGCGGGGTCCTACGAGCAGTACTTC
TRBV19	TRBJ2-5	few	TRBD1	CASRDRDRKTQYF	TGTGCCAGTAGGGACCGGGACAGGAAGACCCAGTACTTC
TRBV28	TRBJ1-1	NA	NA	CASSGARFTEAFF	TGTGCCAGCAGTGGGGCTAGGTTCACTGAAGCTTTCTTT